This is a list of T cell receptor beta chains from one sample in a study of T cell repertoires in cytomegalovirus infection. TCRdb ran MiXCR on the reads and lists one entry per CDR3 protein. The data contain a few hundred thousand distinct CDR3 sequences, more than 25% of them singletons. Sequenced material: PBMCs. All receptors come from a human donor in good health (CMV status not recorded). Some clones in this sample may be carry-over from other donors' samples. Both conserved end residues are trimmed from each CDR3. The order of the fields is J gene, V gene, clone size, CDR3 protein. For some rows the clone size is stated as once, few or many, or as a class when expanded; others skip it.

j_call: TRBJ1-1
v_call: TRBV12-3/TRBV12-4
clone_size: few
cdr3_aa: ASRSGWRTEAF

j_call: TRBJ2-7
v_call: TRBV7-2
clone_size: many
cdr3_aa: ASSRSGRAGSEQY

j_call: TRBJ1-5
v_call: TRBV12-3/TRBV12-4
clone_size: .
cdr3_aa: ASSDYRGLQPQH

j_call: TRBJ2-3
v_call: TRBV6-5
clone_size: few
cdr3_aa: ASRGRNTDTQY

j_call: TRBJ2-1
v_call: TRBV29-1
clone_size: .
cdr3_aa: SVELVTSDYNEQF

j_call: TRBJ1-1
v_call: TRBV27
clone_size: many
cdr3_aa: ASSTRRMNTEAF

j_call: TRBJ1-4
v_call: TRBV28
clone_size: .
cdr3_aa: ASSLLNEKLF

j_call: TRBJ1-5
v_call: TRBV6-1
clone_size: few
cdr3_aa: ASSGVGTPNQPQH

j_call: TRBJ1-3
v_call: TRBV7-2
clone_size: .
cdr3_aa: ASSAYAGSSGNTIY

j_call: TRBJ2-5
v_call: TRBV7-2
clone_size: .
cdr3_aa: ASTIRGDKETQY

j_call: TRBJ1-5
v_call: TRBV6-2/TRBV6-3
clone_size: .
cdr3_aa: ASSPAGGRDNQPQH

j_call: TRBJ1-4
v_call: TRBV7-2
clone_size: many
cdr3_aa: ASSYNSATNEKLF

j_call: TRBJ1-1
v_call: TRBV28
clone_size: few
cdr3_aa: ASRTGGVGSEAF

j_call: TRBJ2-4
v_call: TRBV11-1
clone_size: .
cdr3_aa: ASSLDRGADIQY

j_call: TRBJ2-3
v_call: TRBV5-4
clone_size: few
cdr3_aa: ASSSPSSGQRDTQY

j_call: TRBJ2-3
v_call: TRBV5-1
clone_size: .
cdr3_aa: ASSLGTSGSMSDTQY

j_call: TRBJ1-1
v_call: TRBV12-3/TRBV12-4
clone_size: .
cdr3_aa: ASSSPPTGSNTEAF

j_call: TRBJ2-7
v_call: TRBV23-1
clone_size: .
cdr3_aa: ARVAGDYEQY

j_call: TRBJ2-5
v_call: TRBV28
clone_size: few
cdr3_aa: ASTKQAWETQY

j_call: TRBJ1-1
v_call: TRBV6-1
clone_size: once
cdr3_aa: ASSESRASEAF

j_call: TRBJ2-1
v_call: TRBV5-1
clone_size: .
cdr3_aa: ASSLRGLAERGGNEQF

j_call: TRBJ2-2
v_call: TRBV12-3/TRBV12-4
clone_size: many
cdr3_aa: ASSLVGQGVGELF

j_call: TRBJ2-1
v_call: TRBV4-1
clone_size: many
cdr3_aa: ASSQVRLAGGGEQF

j_call: TRBJ2-1
v_call: TRBV10-3
clone_size: .
cdr3_aa: AITPGLAALDEQF

j_call: TRBJ1-5
v_call: TRBV28
clone_size: few
cdr3_aa: ASILRRSDQPQH

j_call: TRBJ2-3
v_call: TRBV11-3
clone_size: many
cdr3_aa: ASSPTRTDTQY

j_call: TRBJ1-5
v_call: TRBV6-2/TRBV6-3
clone_size: .
cdr3_aa: ASSYSWGQGIAVNQPQH

j_call: TRBJ2-2
v_call: TRBV24-1
clone_size: .
cdr3_aa: ATSDPGPPVGELF

j_call: TRBJ1-5
v_call: TRBV7-9
clone_size: .
cdr3_aa: ASSLFGEQPQH

j_call: TRBJ2-1
v_call: TRBV7-2
clone_size: .
cdr3_aa: ASSLVVSSGNEQF

j_call: TRBJ2-6
v_call: TRBV7-8
clone_size: few
cdr3_aa: ASSLRTGGSGANVLT

j_call: TRBJ2-1
v_call: TRBV20-1
clone_size: .
cdr3_aa: SARVVGSSANEQF

j_call: TRBJ2-5
v_call: TRBV7-8
clone_size: many
cdr3_aa: ASSLKTMGRAVQETQY

j_call: TRBJ2-1
v_call: TRBV6-1
clone_size: .
cdr3_aa: ASLSGSEQF

j_call: TRBJ2-2
v_call: TRBV4-1
clone_size: .
cdr3_aa: ASSYESWGVTGELF

j_call: TRBJ1-5
v_call: TRBV19
clone_size: .
cdr3_aa: ATRDRGSNQPQH

j_call: TRBJ2-1
v_call: TRBV7-9
clone_size: .
cdr3_aa: ASSLVLAGVGEQF

j_call: TRBJ2-5
v_call: TRBV28
clone_size: .
cdr3_aa: ASRDGQGRETQY

j_call: TRBJ1-5
v_call: TRBV6-1
clone_size: few
cdr3_aa: ASSEMGGSNQPQH

j_call: TRBJ1-4
v_call: TRBV14
clone_size: .
cdr3_aa: ASSQYVYRREKLF

j_call: TRBJ2-3
v_call: TRBV6-2/TRBV6-3
clone_size: once
cdr3_aa: ASSYAALRSTDTQY

j_call: TRBJ2-3
v_call: TRBV12-3/TRBV12-4
clone_size: .
cdr3_aa: ASTSDRDTDTQY

j_call: TRBJ1-5
v_call: TRBV19
clone_size: few
cdr3_aa: ASSIGDRAGVDNQPQH

j_call: TRBJ2-2
v_call: TRBV5-4
clone_size: .
cdr3_aa: ASSSGRTGENTGELF

j_call: TRBJ1-5
v_call: TRBV27
clone_size: .
cdr3_aa: ASSAADSNQPQH

j_call: TRBJ2-1
v_call: TRBV19
clone_size: few
cdr3_aa: ASSIRGRAGTYNEQF

j_call: TRBJ1-4
v_call: TRBV6-6
clone_size: .
cdr3_aa: ASWYEKLF

j_call: TRBJ1-2
v_call: TRBV24-1
clone_size: .
cdr3_aa: ATSEPGQGLGGYT

j_call: TRBJ1-2
v_call: TRBV7-9
clone_size: few
cdr3_aa: ASSSPEGFSGYT

j_call: TRBJ2-7
v_call: TRBV5-6
clone_size: .
cdr3_aa: ASSPGLAGGPHEQY

j_call: TRBJ1-5
v_call: TRBV6-1
clone_size: few
cdr3_aa: ASSEDWVQPQH

j_call: TRBJ2-1
v_call: TRBV7-3
clone_size: .
cdr3_aa: ATRGAPYNEQF

j_call: TRBJ1-6
v_call: TRBV28
clone_size: few
cdr3_aa: ASHFRGSPLH

j_call: TRBJ2-7
v_call: TRBV12-3/TRBV12-4
clone_size: few
cdr3_aa: ASSKSSYEQY

j_call: TRBJ1-4
v_call: TRBV5-4
clone_size: few
cdr3_aa: ASSLGQGAYEKLF